This T cell receptor beta chain was recorded in a study of OX40 agonist ivuxolimab in advanced cancers. Study information: A history of anti-PD-1, anti-PD-L1 or anti-CTLA-4 therapy was acceptable, and about 37% had some.

Using immunoSEQ multiplex PCR, the repertoire was profiled, and TCRdb retains in-frame clones only, with some absent. Here the sample spans around 67,000 clones, 83% being singletons. This TCR was recovered from an adult with an advanced solid tumor such as melanoma, head and neck, liver or kidney cancer. Sample: CD4+ or CD8+ T cells sorted from blood, taken in a trial of the OX40 agonist ivuxolimab.

The CDR3 sequence is CAWRSGDLPKNIQYF. Written as DNA, the CDR3 is TGTGCCTGGAGGTCGGGGGATCTACCCAAAAACATTCAGTACTTC. The chain couples TRBV30 to TRBJ2-4; D is perhaps TRBD2 (6 bases). This CDR3 has 15 residues. V dropped 3 bases and J dropped 2 bases, with 14 bases sitting between them. Germline V gene data show CDR1 as GTSNPN and CDR2 as SVGIG (reference sequence).